This T cell receptor (beta chain) was sequenced in a study of human thymus T cells. V lost 2 bases to trimming and J lost 3 bases, with 16 bases between them. The CDR3 has 16 amino acids. Per the germline V gene, CDR1 is SEHNR and CDR2 is FQNEAQ (reference sequence). Obtained as resections during corrective heart surgery, the thymus tissue was then studied. Clones were read by immunoSEQ multiplex PCR, and TCRdb kept only the in-frame ones, dropping some. The sample has more than 70,000 clones; around 96% are singletons. V gene TRBV7-9 combines with J gene TRBJ1-1, with unresolved D. The sequenced sample was thymus tissue. The receptor was derived from a boy in the first two years of life with a congenital heart defect but otherwise immunologically healthy. The CDR3 reads CASSLNAQSQYTEAFF. The CDR3 bases are TGTGCCAGCAGCTTAAATGCACAGAGTCAATACACTGAAGCTTTCTTT.